This paragraph covers one T cell receptor beta chain sequence. The data originate from a study of blood T cell repertoires in COVID-19. Across the study: The origin of the acute and convalescent COVID-19 samples was the United States, Italy and Spain.

Study processing details: Amplification of reference gene primers was used by the study to estimate nucleated cell counts. Here immunoSEQ multiplex PCR was the method, and the copy in TCRdb shows in-frame clones only, minus some. The D gene and trimming were derived from the DNA, and the V and J assignments and clone size from that table. This sample has roughly 280,000 clones, with roughly 86% found just once. Sequenced input: peripheral blood. The TCR was taken from a man aged 35 to 55 with active or convalescent COVID-19.

The DNA of the CDR3 is TGTGCCAGCAGTGAAGGGGGGACAAGCCATCAGCCCCAGCATTTT. Its translation: CASSEGGTSHQPQHF. The chain carries TRBV6-1 and TRBJ1-5, with a possible D match to TRBD1 (6 bases). CDR3 length equals 15 residues. Trimming removed 1 base at V and 5 bases at J, with 12 bases between. Germline V lookup: CDR1 MNHNS, CDR2 SASEGT.